The 11 T cell receptor beta chains presented below share a single source sample, sequenced in a study of blood T cell repertoires in COVID-19. Data came from immunoSEQ multiplex PCR; TCRdb stores just in-frame clones and leaves some out. The sample has some 270,000 clones, 80% to 90% seen once. Sequencing was done on a sample of PBMCs or T cells enriched from blood (not recorded which). All receptors come from a woman aged 30 to 39 who had recovered from COVID-19.

The table lists this clone with a count of one. V gene TRBV7-9 combines with J gene TRBJ1-2; possibly TRBD1 for D (6 bases). CDR3 length: 18 amino acids. Trimming removed 6 bases at V and 4 bases at J, with 27 bases between. From germline, CDR1 is SEHNR and CDR2 FQNEAQ (reference sequence). The CDR3 DNA is TGTGCCAGCAGTTCAACGGTACAGGGAGATCATCGGGCCTATGGCTACACCTTC. Amino acids: CASSSTVQGDHRAYGYTF.

The rearrangement joins TRBV19 to TRBJ1-5, with D perhaps matching TRBD1 (5 bases). CDR3 length: 15 residues. Germline-derived CDR1 and CDR2 are LNHDA and SQIVND (reference sequence). V was pared by 11 bases and J by 5 bases, with 22 bases between. The CDR3 loop reads CAGGWGPRVDQPQHF. The CDR3 DNA reads TGTGCCGGAGGGTGGGGCCCTCGGGTTGATCAGCCCCAGCATTTT.

The V call is TRBV7-2, the J call TRBJ2-7; the D gene is possibly TRBD1 (5 bases). Per the germline V gene, CDR1 is SGHTA and CDR2 is FQGNSA. This CDR3 region has 16 residues. V dropped 5 bases and J dropped 3 bases, with 20 bases sitting between them. The CDR3 nucleotides are TGTGCCAGCAGCCCAACCTCAATAGGGGAAGTCTACGAGCAGTACTTC. It codes for CASSPTSIGEVYEQYF.

The V gene is TRBV19, the J gene TRBJ2-1; 8 nucleotides match TRBD2. The V and J ends lost 6 bases and 6 bases, in that order; junction bases with no gene match: 4. This CDR3 comprises 13 residues. Per germline, CDR1 LNHDA and CDR2 SQIVND (reference sequence). The chain's CDR3 is CASSSGSLNEQFF. The CDR3 DNA reads TGTGCCAGTAGCAGCGGGAGTCTCAATGAGCAGTTCTTC.

The rearrangement links TRBV3-1 (or the pseudogene TRBV3-2) to TRBJ2-7; TRBD1 aligns across 10 bases. Germline assignment: CDR1 LGHDT and CDR2 YNNKEL (reference sequence). V was clipped by 4 bases and J by 1 base; unmatched bases: 16. The CDR3 is 19 residues long. The CDR3 reads CASSPGTGVPLELSYEQYF. The CDR3 DNA sequence: TGTGCCAGCAGCCCTGGGACAGGGGTTCCATTGGAGCTTTCCTACGAGCAGTACTTC.

This clone turned up a few times. The chain combines TRBV24-1 with TRBJ2-1; maybe TRBD2 (6 bases). V lost 9 bases and J lost 0, with 11 bases in between. Germline loops: CDR1 KGHDR, CDR2 SFDVKD. This CDR3 has 14 amino acids. CDR3 nucleotide sequence: TGTGCCACCGAAGGCGGGAACTCCTACAATGAGCAGTTCTTC. It codes for CATEGGNSYNEQFF.

As regards this clone: Other DNA sequences from this sample encode an identical CDR3 as well. This chain uses TRBV7-9 with TRBJ1-5, with D tentatively TRBD1 (6 bases). Trimming took 5 bases from V and 4 from J, leaving 12 bases between them. The germline V gene has CDR1 SEHNR and CDR2 FQNEAQ (reference sequence). This CDR3 is 14 amino acids long. The CDR3 bases are TGTGCCAGCAGCCCCGGACAGCCGAATCAGCCCCAGCATTTT. Protein: CASSPGQPNQPQHF.

This rearrangement joins TRBV7-2 to TRBJ1-6, with TRBD1 matching 10 bases. The V segment lost 2 bases and the J segment 9 bases; nucleotides outside the gene matches: 7. Germline V lookup: CDR1 SGHTA, CDR2 FQGNSA. This CDR3 has 16 residues. The CDR3 region is CASSLFGGQGSSPLHF. The CDR3 region has the DNA TGTGCCAGCAGCTTATTCGGGGGACAGGGGAGTTCACCCCTCCACTTT.

The chain couples TRBV2 to TRBJ1-3; 8 bases match TRBD1. V lost 5 bases and J lost 4; bases outside the gene matches: 7. CDR1 SNHLY and CDR2 FYNNEI come from the germline V gene. This CDR3 is built from 15 residues. The CDR3 DNA is TGTGCCAGCAGTTCTCAGGGGGCGCGAGGAAACACCATATATTTT. Translation gives CASSSQGARGNTIYF.

This clone occurred once. The rearrangement joins TRBV7-2 to TRBJ1-5; D is unresolved. Trimming removed 4 bases from V and 7 bases from J, with 11 bases in between. This CDR3 is built from 13 residues. Germline V gives CDR1 SGHTA, CDR2 FQGNSA. CDR3 coding DNA: TGTGCCAGCAGCTATATGCGAGAGCAGCCCCAGCATTTT. Encoded protein: CASSYMREQPQHF.

The J gene is TRBJ2-3, the V gene TRBV4-2, with a tentative D call TRBD2 (6 bases). V was pared by 1 base and J by 6 bases, with 14 bases between. CDR1 LGHNA and CDR2 YNFKEQ come from the germline V gene. There are 15 residues in the CDR3. For the CDR3, the DNA is TGTGCCAGCAGCCAAGGGGTGGGGAGGCCCGATACGCAGTATTTT. Its translation is CASSQGVGRPDTQYF.